This T cell receptor beta chain derives from a study of neurological immune-mediated disorders. Study findings and constraints: HTLV-1-associated myelopathy led in TCR clonal expansion, while multiple sclerosis ranked lowest, below healthy controls. Private repertoires in all groups were suggested by the finding that expanded clones across subjects shared no CDR3 amino acid sequences.

This CDR3 contains 15 residues. The germline V gene encodes CDR1 SNHLY and CDR2 FYNNEI. A word on this clonotype: Its target is not known. A read error may produce the germline difference seen at one junction end.

The cDNA was synthesized by means of template-switch 5'RACE, which was carried out with 10-nucleotide random UMIs. Every sequencing run returned over 160 million TCR-beta sequences, which were derived from 15-18 subjects. One entry per CDR3 protein, called by TCRdb with MiXCR from the 5' RACE reads. This repertoire shows 65,000 to 90,000 distinct CDR3 sequences, 10% found once; its top ten account for roughly 2%. Sample: PBMCs. The V gene is TRBV2, the J gene TRBJ2-1; 9 bases align to TRBD1. This receptor was obtained from a man aged 35-49 years in good health. CDR3 bases: TGTGCCAGCAGCTTCACCGGGACAGGGACCGATGAGCAGATCTTC. Its translation is CASSFTGTGTDEQIF.